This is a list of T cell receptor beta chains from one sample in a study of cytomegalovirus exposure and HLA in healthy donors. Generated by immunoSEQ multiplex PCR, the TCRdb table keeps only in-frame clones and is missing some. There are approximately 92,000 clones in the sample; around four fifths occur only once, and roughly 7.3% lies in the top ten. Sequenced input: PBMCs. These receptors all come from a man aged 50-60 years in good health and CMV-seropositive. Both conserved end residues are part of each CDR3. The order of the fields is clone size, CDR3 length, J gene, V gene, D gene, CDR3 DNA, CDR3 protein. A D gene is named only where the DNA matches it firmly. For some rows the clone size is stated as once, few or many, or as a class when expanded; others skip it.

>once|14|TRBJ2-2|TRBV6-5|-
TGTGCCAGCACTTCACCCGATAGAACCGGGGAGCTGTTTTTT
CASTSPDRTGELFF
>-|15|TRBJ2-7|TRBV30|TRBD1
TGTGCCTGGAAGGATTCGGGACAGGGAGTTTACGAGCAGTACTTC
CAWKDSGQGVYEQYF
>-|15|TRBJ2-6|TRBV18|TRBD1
TGTGCCAGCTCACACGGACAGGGAAAAGCCAACGTCCTGACTTTC
CASSHGQGKANVLTF
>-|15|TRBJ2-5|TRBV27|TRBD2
TGTGCCAGCGCCGTTTGGCTAGCGGAAAAAGAGACCCAGTACTTC
CASAVWLAEKETQYF
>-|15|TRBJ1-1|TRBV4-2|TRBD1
TGTGCCAGCAGCCAAGATCAGGGGGTGAACACTGAAGCTTTCTTT
CASSQDQGVNTEAFF
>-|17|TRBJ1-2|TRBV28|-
TGTGCCAGCAGTCCACCTTCCCCCTCACAGGGTCCCTATGGCTACACCTTC
CASSPPSPSQGPYGYTF
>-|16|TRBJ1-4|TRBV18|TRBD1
TGTGCCAGCTCACCGGCTCGGACAGGGGGTAATGAAAAACTGTTTTTT
CASSPARTGGNEKLFF
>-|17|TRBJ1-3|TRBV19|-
TGTGCCAGTAGTTTGGCGGAGAGCGGCCATTCTGGAAACACCATATATTTT
CASSLAESGHSGNTIYF
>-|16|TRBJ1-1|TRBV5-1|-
TGCGCCAGCAGCTTGGAGGGCCACAGGGTGGGCGCTGAAGCTTTCTTT
CASSLEGHRVGAEAFF
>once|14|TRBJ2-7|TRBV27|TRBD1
TGTGCCAGCAGTTCCGGGACAGGCTTCTACGAGCAGTACTTC
CASSSGTGFYEQYF
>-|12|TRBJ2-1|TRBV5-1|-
TGCGCCAGCAGCTCGGAACCGGGACTTGGGTTCTTC
CASSSEPGLGFF
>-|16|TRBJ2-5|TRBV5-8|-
TGTGCCAGCACTTTGACTCACGCCAAACGTTTGGAGACCCAGTACTTC
CASTLTHAKRLETQYF
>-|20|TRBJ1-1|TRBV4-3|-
TGCGCCAGCAGCCAAGATTTACCCGGGACTGCAAAGAACCGAGACACTGAAGCTTTCTTT
CASSQDLPGTAKNRDTEAFF
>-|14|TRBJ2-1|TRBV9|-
TGTGCCAGCAGCGTAAGGGACAACTACAATGAGCAGTTCTTC
CASSVRDNYNEQFF
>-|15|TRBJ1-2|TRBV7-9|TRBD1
TGTGCCAGCAGCCCCTCGACAGGGCTAATGCTTGGCTACACCTTC
CASSPSTGLMLGYTF
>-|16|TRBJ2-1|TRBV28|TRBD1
TGTGCCAGCAGTTTAAGAGGGGGCGGGTCCTACAATGAGCAGTTCTTC
CASSLRGGGSYNEQFF
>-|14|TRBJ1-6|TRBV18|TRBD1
TGTGCCAGCAATTACCAGGGGGCGTTATCACCCCTCCACTTT
CASNYQGALSPLHF
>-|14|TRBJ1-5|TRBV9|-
TGTGCCAGCAGCGCAGGACTTACGAATCAGCCCCAGAATTTT
CASSAGLTNQPQNF
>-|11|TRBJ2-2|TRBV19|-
TGTGCCAGTAGATCGGGCGGGGAGCTGTTTTTT
CASRSGGELFF
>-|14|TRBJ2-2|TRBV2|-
TGTGCCAGCAGTGACGAGGGGGTGGGCGGGGAGCTGTTTTTT
CASSDEGVGGELFF
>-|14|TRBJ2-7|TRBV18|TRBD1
TGTGCCAGCTCACCGCCGGGACAGTCCTACGAGCAGTACTTC
CASSPPGQSYEQYF
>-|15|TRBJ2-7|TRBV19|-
TGTGCCACCTCCCTTGGGAGCAGCAGCTCCTACGAGCAGTACTTC
CATSLGSSSSYEQYF
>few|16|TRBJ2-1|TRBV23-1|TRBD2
TGCGCCAGCAGTCAACCCTGGGGGGGGAACTACAATGAGCAGTTCTTC
CASSQPWGGNYNEQFF
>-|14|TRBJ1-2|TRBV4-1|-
TGCGCCAGCAGGGTGACAGGTTCTAACGGTGGCTACACCTTC
CASRVTGSNGGYTF
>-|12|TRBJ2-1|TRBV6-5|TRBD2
TGTGCCAGCAGCCCGGGGGAGGGTGAGCAGTTCTTC
CASSPGEGEQFF
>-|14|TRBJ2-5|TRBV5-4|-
TGTGCCAGCAGCAACGCCGGGGGCCAAGAGACCCAGTACTTC
CASSNAGGQETQYF
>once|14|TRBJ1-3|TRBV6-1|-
TGTGCCAGCAGGGAAAGACACTCTGGAAACACCATATATTTT
CASRERHSGNTIYF
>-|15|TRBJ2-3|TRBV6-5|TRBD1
TGTGCCAGCAGCTCCGGGACAGGACGTCGAGATACGCAGTATTTT
CASSSGTGRRDTQYF
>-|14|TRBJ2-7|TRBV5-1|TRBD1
TGCGCCAGCAGCATGGGACAGGGAGCGCGCGAGCAGTACTTC
CASSMGQGAREQYF
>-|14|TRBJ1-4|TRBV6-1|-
TGTGCCAGCAGTCTGACAGCACAGCTTGAAAAACTGTTTTTT
CASSLTAQLEKLFF
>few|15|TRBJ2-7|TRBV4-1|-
TGCGCCAGCAGCTTTTCCCCGGGTGGTATTTACGAGCAGTACTTC
CASSFSPGGIYEQYF
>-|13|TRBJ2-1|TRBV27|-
TGTGCCAGCAGTTTAAGATTGAGGAATGAGCAGTTCTTC
CASSLRLRNEQFF
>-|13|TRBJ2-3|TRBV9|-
TGTGCCAGCAGCGGTAGTAGCACAGATACGCAGTATTTT
CASSGSSTDTQYF
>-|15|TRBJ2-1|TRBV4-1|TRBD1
TGCGCCAGCAGCCAAGGGACAGGCACCTACAATGAGCAGTTCTTC
CASSQGTGTYNEQFF
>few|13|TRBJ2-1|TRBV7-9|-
TGTGCCAGCAGCTTATTGTCTATCTATGAGCAGTTCTTC
CASSLLSIYEQFF
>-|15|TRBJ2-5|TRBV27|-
TGTGCCAGCAGTTCGTTTGACAGGGACTGGGAGACCCAGTACTTC
CASSSFDRDWETQYF
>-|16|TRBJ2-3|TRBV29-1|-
TGCAGCGTTGCCTTTAGGACGGACTGGAGCACAGATACGCAGTATTTT
CSVAFRTDWSTDTQYF
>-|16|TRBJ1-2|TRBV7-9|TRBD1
TGTGCCAGCAGCTCCAACAGGGGGTCAGCTAACTATGGCTACACCTTC
CASSSNRGSANYGYTF
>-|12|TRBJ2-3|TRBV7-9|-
TGTGCCAGCGAACAGGGTTTTATAGTCAAGTATTTT
CASEQGFIVKYF